This T cell receptor (beta chain) originates from a study of early T cells in non-severe SARS-CoV-2 infection (dated by TCRdb to the early 2020s). A note on the overall study: Because TCR sequencing was done on bulk RNA from unsorted whole blood, the alpha and beta chains could not be paired. Results and caveats for the whole study, not just this receptor: Matching against VDJdb was skewed toward anti-spike CD8 responses, likely underestimated virus-specific expansions, and missed private and CD4 specificities.

The library was obtained by 5' RACE. Reads for this sample came from a NextSeq 500. The TCR library protocol attached unique molecular identifiers to individual cDNA molecules to correct for sequencing error and PCR bias. TCR alpha and beta chains were both sequenced, and the abundances of alpha and beta sequences in each sample were closely correlated with each other. In the original analysis: Decombinator V4 was used to perform V gene, J gene and CDR3 annotation of TCR sequences. Expanded TCRs were defined as changing significantly between any two time points under a Poisson model with p below 0.0001. TCR abundances were normalised to the total number of TCRs sequenced per sample and were expressed as counts per million. TRAV1-2 paired with TRAJ12, TRAJ20 or TRAJ33 defined MAIT TCRs, while TRAV10 paired with TRAJ18 defined iNKT TCRs. A search of VDJdb, accessed on 1 November 2021, was run for TCRs annotated to CMV, EBV and SARS-CoV-2, with TCRs annotated for multiple antigens excluded. Using fastp at Q25 and MiXCR, TCRdb reprocessed the public reads and kept productive beta chains. Here each entry gathers all rows of one CDR3 protein and keeps the most common genes and DNA. The authors' filters were not applied to this entry. This sample is represented by roughly 48,000 distinct CDR3 sequences; 4% to 5% of them were singletons. The biggest ten clones account for around 6% of the sample.

CDR1 and CDR2, per the germline V gene, are SQVTM and ANQGSEA. The CDR3 spans 12 residues, from the cysteine through the phenylalanine. Only CDR3 DNA is held: 36 bases, read in frame from base 1. After removal of 5 bases from V and 10 bases from J, the junction retains 4 bases not matched to a gene. A case-control design nested within a healthcare worker cohort in London, UK, was used, with weekly nasopharyngeal swab PCR tests and blood sampling performed. Healthcare workers were enrolled in the week of the UK lockdown, from 23 to 31 March 2020, and were followed every week for up to about 15 weeks. Notes on this clonotype: Its binding antigen is unknown. No much larger clone exists at a distance of one base, and base qualities are not known.

This clonotype was sampled from an adult who was a healthcare worker with PCR-confirmed SARS-CoV-2 infection or an uninfected control (not recorded which). Source material: whole blood. Recombination connected TRBV29-1 to TRBJ1-6; 8 central nucleotides agree with TRBD1. CDR3 protein: CSVTGGDSPLHF. The DNA sequence is given as TGCAGCGTTACAGGGGGAGACTCACCCCTCCACTTT.